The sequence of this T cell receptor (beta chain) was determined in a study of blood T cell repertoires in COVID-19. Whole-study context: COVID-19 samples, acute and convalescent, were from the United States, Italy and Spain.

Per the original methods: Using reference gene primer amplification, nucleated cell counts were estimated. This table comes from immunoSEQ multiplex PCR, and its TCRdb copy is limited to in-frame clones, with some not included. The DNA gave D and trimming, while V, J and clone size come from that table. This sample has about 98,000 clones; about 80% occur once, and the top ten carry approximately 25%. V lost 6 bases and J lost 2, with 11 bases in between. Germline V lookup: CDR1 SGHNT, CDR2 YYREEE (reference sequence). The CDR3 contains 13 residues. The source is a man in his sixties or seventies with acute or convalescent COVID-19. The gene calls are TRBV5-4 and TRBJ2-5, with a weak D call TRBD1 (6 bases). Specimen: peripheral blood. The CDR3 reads CASNYGQQETQYF. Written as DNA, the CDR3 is TGTGCCAGCAACTACGGACAGCAAGAGACCCAGTACTTC.